This T cell receptor (beta chain) was captured by sequencing in a study of blood T cell repertoires in COVID-19. Study summary: From the United States, Italy and Spain came samples of acute and convalescent COVID-19.

The V and J ends lost 5 bases and 11 bases, in that order; junction bases with no gene match: 7. The CDR3 totals 12 residues. As handled by the study authors: Amplified reference gene primers provided the basis for estimating nucleated cell counts. Generated by immunoSEQ multiplex PCR, the TCRdb table keeps only in-frame clones and is missing some. The DNA was the basis for D and trimming; V, J and clone size are from that table. The sample carries tens of thousands of clones, about 86% recorded once. Sequenced input: peripheral blood. This sequence joins TRBV12-3 or TRBV12-4 and TRBJ1-1, with TRBD1 identical over 8 bases. This TCR derives from a man at least 80 years old with acute or convalescent COVID-19. CDR3 in amino acids: CASSLGTGQAFF. The CDR3 coding sequence is TGTGCCAGCAGTCTCGGGACAGGCCAGGCTTTCTTT.